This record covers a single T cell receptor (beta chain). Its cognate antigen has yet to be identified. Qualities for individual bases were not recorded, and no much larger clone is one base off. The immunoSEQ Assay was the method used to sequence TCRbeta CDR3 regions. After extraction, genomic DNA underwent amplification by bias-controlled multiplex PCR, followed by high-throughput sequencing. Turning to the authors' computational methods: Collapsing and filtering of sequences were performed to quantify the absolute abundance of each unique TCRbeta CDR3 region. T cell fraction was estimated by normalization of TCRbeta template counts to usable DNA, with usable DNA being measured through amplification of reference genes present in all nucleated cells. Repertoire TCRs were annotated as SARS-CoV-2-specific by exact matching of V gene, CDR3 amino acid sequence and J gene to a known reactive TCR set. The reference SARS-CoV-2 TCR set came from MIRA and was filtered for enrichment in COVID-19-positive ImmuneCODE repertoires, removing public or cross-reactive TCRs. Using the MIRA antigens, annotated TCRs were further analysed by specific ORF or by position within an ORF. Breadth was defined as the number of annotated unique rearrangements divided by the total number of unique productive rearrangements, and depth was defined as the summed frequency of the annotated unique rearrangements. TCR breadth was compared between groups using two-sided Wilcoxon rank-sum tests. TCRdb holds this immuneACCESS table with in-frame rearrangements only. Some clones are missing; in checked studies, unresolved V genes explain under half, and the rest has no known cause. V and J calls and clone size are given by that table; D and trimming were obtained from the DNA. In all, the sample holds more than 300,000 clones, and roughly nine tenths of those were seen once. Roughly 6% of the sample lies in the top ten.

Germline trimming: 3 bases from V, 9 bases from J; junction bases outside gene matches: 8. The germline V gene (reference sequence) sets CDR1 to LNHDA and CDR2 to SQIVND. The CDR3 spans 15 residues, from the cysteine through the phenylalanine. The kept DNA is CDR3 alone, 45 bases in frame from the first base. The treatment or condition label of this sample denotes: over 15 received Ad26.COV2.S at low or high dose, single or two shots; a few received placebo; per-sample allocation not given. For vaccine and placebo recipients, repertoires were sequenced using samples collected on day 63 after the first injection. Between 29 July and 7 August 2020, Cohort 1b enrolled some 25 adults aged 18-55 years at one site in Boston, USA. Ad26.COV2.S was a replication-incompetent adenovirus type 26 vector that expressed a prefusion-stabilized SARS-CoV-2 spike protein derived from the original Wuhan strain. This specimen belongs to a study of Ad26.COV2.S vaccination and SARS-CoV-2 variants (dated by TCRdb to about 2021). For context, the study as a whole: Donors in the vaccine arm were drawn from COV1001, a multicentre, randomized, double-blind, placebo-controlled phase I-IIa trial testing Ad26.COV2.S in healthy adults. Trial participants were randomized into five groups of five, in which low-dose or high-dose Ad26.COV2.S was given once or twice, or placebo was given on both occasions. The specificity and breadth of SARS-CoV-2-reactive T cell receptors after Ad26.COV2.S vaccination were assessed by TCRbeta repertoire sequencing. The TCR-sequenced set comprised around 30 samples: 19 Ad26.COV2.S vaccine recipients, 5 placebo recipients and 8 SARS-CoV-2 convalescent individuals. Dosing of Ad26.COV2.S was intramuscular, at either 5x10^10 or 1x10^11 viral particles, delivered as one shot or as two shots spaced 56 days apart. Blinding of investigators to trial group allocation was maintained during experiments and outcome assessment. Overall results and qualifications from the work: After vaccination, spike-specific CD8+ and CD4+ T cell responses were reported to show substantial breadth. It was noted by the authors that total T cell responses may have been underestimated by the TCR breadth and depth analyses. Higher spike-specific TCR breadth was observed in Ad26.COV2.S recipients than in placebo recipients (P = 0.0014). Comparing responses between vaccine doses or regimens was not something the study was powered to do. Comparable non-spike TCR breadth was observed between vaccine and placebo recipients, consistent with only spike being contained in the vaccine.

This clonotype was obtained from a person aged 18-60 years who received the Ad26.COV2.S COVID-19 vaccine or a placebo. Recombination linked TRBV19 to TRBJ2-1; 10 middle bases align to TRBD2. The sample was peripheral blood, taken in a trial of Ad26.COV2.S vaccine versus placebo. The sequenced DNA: TGTGCCAGTAGTATTGCGTCTAGCGGGGGCACTGAGCAGTTCTTC. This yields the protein CASSIASSGGTEQFF.